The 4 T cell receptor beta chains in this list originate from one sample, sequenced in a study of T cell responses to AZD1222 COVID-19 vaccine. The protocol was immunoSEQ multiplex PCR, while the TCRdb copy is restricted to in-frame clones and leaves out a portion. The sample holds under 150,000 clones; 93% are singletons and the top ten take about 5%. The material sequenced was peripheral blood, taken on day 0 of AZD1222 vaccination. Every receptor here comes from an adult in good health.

The CDR3 loop is CASSVTGRLGYTF. The CDR3 nucleotides are TGTGCCAGCAGTGTGACAGGGCGGTTGGGCTACACCTTC. The chain recombines TRBV2 with TRBJ1-2; 7 bases fit TRBD1. This CDR3 has 13 amino acids. Germline lookup yields CDR1 SNHLY and CDR2 FYNNEI. J was trimmed by 8 bases and V by 4 bases; bases with no gene match: 7.

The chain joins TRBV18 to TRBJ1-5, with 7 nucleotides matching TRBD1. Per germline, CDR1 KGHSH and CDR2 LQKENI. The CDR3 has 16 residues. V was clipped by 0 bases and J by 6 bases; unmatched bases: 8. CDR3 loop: CASSPPGQGVAQPQHF. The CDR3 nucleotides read TGTGCCAGCTCACCACCCGGTCAGGGGGTGGCTCAGCCCCAGCATTTT.

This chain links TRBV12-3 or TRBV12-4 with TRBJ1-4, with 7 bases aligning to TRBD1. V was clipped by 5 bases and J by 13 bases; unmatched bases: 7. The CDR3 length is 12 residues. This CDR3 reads CASSGTGVRLFF. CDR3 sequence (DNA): TGTGCCAGCAGTGGAACAGGGGTAAGACTGTTTTTT.

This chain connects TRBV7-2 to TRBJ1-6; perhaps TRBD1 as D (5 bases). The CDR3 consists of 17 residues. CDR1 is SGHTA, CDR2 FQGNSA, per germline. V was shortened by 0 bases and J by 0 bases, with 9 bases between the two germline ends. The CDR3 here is CASSLAKGSSYNSPLHF. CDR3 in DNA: TGTGCCAGCAGCTTAGCGAAGGGGAGCTCCTATAATTCACCCCTCCACTTT.